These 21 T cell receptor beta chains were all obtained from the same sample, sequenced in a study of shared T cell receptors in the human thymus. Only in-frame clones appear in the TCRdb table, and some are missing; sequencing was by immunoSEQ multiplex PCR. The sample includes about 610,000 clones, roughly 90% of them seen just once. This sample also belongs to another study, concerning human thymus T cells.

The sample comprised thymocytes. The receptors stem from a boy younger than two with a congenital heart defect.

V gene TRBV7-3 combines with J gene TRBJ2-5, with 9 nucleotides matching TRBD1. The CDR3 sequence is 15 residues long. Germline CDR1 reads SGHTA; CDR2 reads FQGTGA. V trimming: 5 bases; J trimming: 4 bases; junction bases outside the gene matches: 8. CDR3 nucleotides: TGTGCCAGCAGCCCCGGGACAGGGTCGAGAGAGACCCAGTACTTC. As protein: CASSPGTGSRETQYF. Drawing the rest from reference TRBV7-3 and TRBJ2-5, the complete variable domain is GAGVSQTPSNKVTEKGKYVELRCDPISGHTALYWYRQSLGQGPEFLIYFQGTGAADDSGLPNDRFFAVRPEGSVSTLKIQRTERGDSAVYLCASSPGTGSRETQYFGPGTRLLVL.

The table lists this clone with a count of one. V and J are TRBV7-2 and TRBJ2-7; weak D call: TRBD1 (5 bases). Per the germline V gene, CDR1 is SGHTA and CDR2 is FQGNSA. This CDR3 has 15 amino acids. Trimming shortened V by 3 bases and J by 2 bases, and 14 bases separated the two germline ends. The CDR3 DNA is TGTGCCAGCAGCTTTATCCCAGGGAACGCCTACGAGCAGTACTTC. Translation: CASSFIPGNAYEQYF.

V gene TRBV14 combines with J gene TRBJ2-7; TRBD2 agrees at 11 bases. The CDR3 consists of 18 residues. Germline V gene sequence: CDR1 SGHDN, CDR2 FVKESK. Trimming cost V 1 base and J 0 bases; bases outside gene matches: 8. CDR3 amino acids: CASSQGSSGRLYSYEQYF. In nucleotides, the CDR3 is TGTGCCAGCAGCCAAGGTTCTAGCGGGAGGCTCTACTCCTACGAGCAGTACTTC.

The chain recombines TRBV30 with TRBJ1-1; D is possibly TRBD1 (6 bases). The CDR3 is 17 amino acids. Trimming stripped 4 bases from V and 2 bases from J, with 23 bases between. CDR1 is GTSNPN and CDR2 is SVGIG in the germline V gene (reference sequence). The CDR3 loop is CAWTLPRQVTGNTEAFF. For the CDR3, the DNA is TGTGCCTGGACTCTACCCCGACAGGTAACGGGTAACACTGAAGCTTTCTTT.

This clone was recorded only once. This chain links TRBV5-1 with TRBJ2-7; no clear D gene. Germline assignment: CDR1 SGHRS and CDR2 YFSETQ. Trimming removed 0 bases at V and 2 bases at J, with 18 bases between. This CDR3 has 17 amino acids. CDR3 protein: CASSLVSRFNLTYEQYF. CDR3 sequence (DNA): TGCGCCAGCAGCTTGGTGAGCCGCTTCAACCTAACCTACGAGCAGTACTTC.

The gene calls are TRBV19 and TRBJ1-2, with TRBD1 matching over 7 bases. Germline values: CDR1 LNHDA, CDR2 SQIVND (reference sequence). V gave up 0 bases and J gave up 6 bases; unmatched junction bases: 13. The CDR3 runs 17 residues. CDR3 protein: CASSIDNRGGKSNGYTF. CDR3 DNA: TGTGCCAGTAGTATAGATAACCGAGGGGGCAAGAGTAATGGCTACACCTTC.

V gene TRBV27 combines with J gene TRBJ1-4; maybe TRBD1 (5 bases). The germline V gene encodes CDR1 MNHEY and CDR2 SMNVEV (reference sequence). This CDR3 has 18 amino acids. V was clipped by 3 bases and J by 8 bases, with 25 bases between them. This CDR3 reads CASSFTGGAADHWEKLFF. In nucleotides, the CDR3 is TGTGCCAGCAGTTTCACGGGAGGGGCGGCAGATCATTGGGAAAAACTGTTTTTT.

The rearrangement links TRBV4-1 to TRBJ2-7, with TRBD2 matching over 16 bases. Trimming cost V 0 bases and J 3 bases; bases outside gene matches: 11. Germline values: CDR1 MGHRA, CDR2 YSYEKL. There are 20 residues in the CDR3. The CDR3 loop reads CASSQDRGLAGGLPVYEQYF. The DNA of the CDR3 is TGCGCCAGCAGCCAAGATAGGGGACTAGCGGGAGGGCTACCGGTCTACGAGCAGTACTTC.

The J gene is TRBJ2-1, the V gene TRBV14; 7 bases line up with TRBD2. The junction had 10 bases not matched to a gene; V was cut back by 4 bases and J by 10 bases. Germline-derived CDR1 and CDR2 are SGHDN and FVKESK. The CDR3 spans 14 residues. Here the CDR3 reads CASSPRWGRGEQFF. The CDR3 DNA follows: TGTGCCAGCAGCCCTCGTTGGGGGAGGGGAGAGCAGTTCTTC.

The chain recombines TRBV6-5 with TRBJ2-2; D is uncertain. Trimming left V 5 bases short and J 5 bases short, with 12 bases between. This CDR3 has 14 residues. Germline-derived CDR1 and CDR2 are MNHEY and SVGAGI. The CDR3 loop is CASSAREETGELFF. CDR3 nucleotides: TGTGCCAGCAGTGCTCGCGAGGAAACCGGGGAGCTGTTTTTT.

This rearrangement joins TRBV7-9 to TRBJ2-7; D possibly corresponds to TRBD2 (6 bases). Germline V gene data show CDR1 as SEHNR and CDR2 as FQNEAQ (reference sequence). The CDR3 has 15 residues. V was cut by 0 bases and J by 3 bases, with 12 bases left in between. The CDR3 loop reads CASSLAIRGLYEQYF. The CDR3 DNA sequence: TGTGCCAGCAGCTTAGCGATCCGGGGACTCTACGAGCAGTACTTC.

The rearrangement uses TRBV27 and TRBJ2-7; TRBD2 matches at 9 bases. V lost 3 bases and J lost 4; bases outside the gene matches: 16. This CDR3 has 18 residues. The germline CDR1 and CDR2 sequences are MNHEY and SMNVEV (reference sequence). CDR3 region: CASSFSGWAGGPLYEQYF. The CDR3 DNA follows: TGTGCCAGCAGTTTCTCGGGATGGGCGGGAGGGCCTTTGTACGAGCAGTACTTC.

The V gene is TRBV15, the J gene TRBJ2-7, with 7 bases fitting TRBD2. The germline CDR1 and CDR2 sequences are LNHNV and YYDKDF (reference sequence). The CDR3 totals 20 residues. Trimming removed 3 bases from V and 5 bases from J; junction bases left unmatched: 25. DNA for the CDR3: TGTGCCACCAGCAGTCTCTCCGGATACCCACTAGCGCGCCTTCATCACGAGCAGTACTTC. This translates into CATSSLSGYPLARLHHEQYF.

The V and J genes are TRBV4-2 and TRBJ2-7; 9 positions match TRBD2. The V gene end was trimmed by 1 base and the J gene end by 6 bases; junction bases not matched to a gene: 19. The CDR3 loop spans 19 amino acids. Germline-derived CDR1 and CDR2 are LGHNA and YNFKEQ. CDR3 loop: CASSQVPRAGGRIWGEQYF. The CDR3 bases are TGTGCCAGCAGCCAAGTCCCTCGAGCGGGAGGTAGAATTTGGGGCGAGCAGTACTTC.

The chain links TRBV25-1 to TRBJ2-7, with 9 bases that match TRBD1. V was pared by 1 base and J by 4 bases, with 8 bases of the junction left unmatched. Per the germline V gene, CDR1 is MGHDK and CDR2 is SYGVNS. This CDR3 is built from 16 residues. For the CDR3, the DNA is TGTGCCAGCAGTGAATCCAATGAGGACAGGGGTTACGAGCAGTACTTC. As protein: CASSESNEDRGYEQYF.

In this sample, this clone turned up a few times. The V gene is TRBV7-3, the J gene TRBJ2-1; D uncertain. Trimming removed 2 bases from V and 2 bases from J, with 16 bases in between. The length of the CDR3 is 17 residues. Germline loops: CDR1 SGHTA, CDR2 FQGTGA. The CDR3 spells CASSLSAPDQAYNEQFF. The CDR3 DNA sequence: TGTGCCAGCAGCTTATCGGCTCCGGATCAGGCCTACAATGAGCAGTTCTTC.

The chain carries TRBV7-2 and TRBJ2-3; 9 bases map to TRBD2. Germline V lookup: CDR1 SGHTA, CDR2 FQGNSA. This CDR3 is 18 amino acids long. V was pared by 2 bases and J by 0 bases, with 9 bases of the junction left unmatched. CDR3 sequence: CASSLSGGLAGSTDTQYF. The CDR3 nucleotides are TGTGCCAGCAGCTTATCGGGCGGGCTAGCGGGGAGCACAGATACGCAGTATTTT.

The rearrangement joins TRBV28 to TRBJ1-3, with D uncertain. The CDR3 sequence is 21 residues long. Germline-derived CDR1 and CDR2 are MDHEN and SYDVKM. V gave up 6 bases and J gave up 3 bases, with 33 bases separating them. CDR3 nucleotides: TGTGCCAGCAGCCCAACGGGTCCCAGCGGCAACGACGGAGGAGGTGGAAACACCATATATTTT. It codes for CASSPTGPSGNDGGGGNTIYF.

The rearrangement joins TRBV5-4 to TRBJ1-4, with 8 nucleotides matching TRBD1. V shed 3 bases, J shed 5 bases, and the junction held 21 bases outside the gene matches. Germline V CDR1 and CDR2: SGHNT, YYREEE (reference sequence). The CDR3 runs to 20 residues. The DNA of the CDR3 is TGTGCCAGCAGCTCCCACGGTGGTGGGCAGGGGGCAGACAGAAATGAAAAACTGTTTTTT. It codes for CASSSHGGGQGADRNEKLFF.

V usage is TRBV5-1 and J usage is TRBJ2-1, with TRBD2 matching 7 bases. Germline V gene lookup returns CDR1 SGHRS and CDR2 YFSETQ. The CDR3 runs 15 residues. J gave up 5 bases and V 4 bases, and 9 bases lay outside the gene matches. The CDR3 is CASSVRRESDNEQFF. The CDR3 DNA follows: TGCGCCAGCAGCGTAAGGCGGGAGTCCGACAATGAGCAGTTCTTC.

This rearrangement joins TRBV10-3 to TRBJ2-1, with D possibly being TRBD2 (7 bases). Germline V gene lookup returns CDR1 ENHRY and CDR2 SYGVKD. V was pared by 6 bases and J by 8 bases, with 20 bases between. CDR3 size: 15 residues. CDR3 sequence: CAISPSGAGVYEQFF. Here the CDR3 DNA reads TGTGCCATCAGCCCCTCGGGGGCGGGAGTCTATGAGCAGTTCTTC.